Listed below are T cell receptor beta chains from one sample, sequenced in a study of blood T cell repertoires in COVID-19. Using immunoSEQ multiplex PCR, the repertoire was profiled, and TCRdb retains in-frame clones only, with some absent. Among fewer than 350,000 clones listed, around 90% were seen once. The sequenced material came from PBMCs or T cells enriched from blood (not recorded which). The origin of the receptors is a woman aged 55-69 years in a cohort exposed to, infected with or recovered from COVID-19 (not recorded which). Each CDR3 is given without its conserved first and last residue. The D gene is left open where the match is weak.

d_gene	j_gene	v_gene	CDR3aa
TRBD1	TRBJ1-1	TRBV29-1	SVTRGGGTEAF
TRBD2	TRBJ2-1	TRBV7-2	ASSPTSGSYNEQF
.	TRBJ1-1	TRBV4-1	ASSRLATQRKMNTEAF
.	TRBJ1-2	TRBV7-9	ASSFGSANYGYT
TRBD1	TRBJ1-4	TRBV24-1	ATSQQGGLTNEKLF
.	TRBJ2-5	TRBV18	ASSPQAYQETQY
.	TRBJ1-2	TRBV28	ASSPPGAGGYGYT
TRBD1	TRBJ1-4	TRBV30	AWSVKGATTNEKLF
.	TRBJ2-7	TRBV7-9	ASSLGQVYEQY
TRBD2	TRBJ2-3	TRBV7-2	ASSLDTSGSDTQY
TRBD1	TRBJ1-2	TRBV5-4	ASSPGTGGSNYGYT
TRBD1	TRBJ1-4	TRBV5-1	ASSLTTGTNEKLF
TRBD1	TRBJ1-1	TRBV15	ATSRDGWDSYNTEAF
TRBD2	TRBJ2-1	TRBV7-8	ASSLEGRALNEQF
.	TRBJ1-4	TRBV30	AWSEATNEKLF
TRBD1	TRBJ2-7	TRBV4-1	ASSQDRGAYEQY
.	TRBJ1-5	TRBV11-2	ASSLGRGFSNQPQH
TRBD2	TRBJ2-3	TRBV28	AAPSAGGASTDTQY
.	TRBJ2-6	TRBV5-1	ASSLAVISGANVLT
TRBD2	TRBJ2-3	TRBV4-2	ASSQEAGGITDTQY
.	TRBJ2-7	TRBV19	ASRNSYEQY
.	TRBJ2-1	TRBV6-1	ASSVWRSSLYNEQF
TRBD1	TRBJ2-7	TRBV3-1/TRBV3-2	ASSSGTGPYEQY
.	TRBJ1-3	TRBV9	ASSVGVGGTGNTIY
.	TRBJ2-5	TRBV5-6	ASSLAGKETQY
.	TRBJ1-3	TRBV19	ASSPRTARSGNTIY
.	TRBJ1-4	TRBV3-1/TRBV3-2	ASSQRGLTNEKLF
.	TRBJ2-5	TRBV14	ASSHLGTTSQTQY
TRBD1	TRBJ2-7	TRBV30	AWGKGQAYEQY
TRBD2	TRBJ2-3	TRBV2	ASSRGLADTDTQY
.	TRBJ2-7	TRBV3-1/TRBV3-2	ASSQGGPEQY
TRBD1	TRBJ2-2	TRBV2	ASSPQGVGELF
.	TRBJ1-4	TRBV28	ASSFFRGNEKLF
.	TRBJ2-7	TRBV9	ASSVRGEGSLLRRNSYEQY